Listed below are T cell receptor beta chains from one sample, sequenced in a study of blood T cell repertoires in COVID-19. TCRdb's copy holds only in-frame clones and misses some; the assay was immunoSEQ multiplex PCR. The sample lists about 80,000 clones, approximately 80% occurring once. Sequenced input: peripheral blood. The source is a woman aged 40 to 50 with active or convalescent COVID-19. Both conserved end residues are part of each CDR3. The order of the fields is CDR3 protein, CDR3 DNA, clone size, V gene, J gene, D gene. The D gene is left open where the match is weak. Only some rows state a clone size, as once, few, many or a class for expanded clones.

CDR3 protein: CASSESKGARMNTEAFF
CDR3 DNA: TGCGCCAGCAGTGAGTCGAAGGGGGCGCGGATGAACACTGAAGCTTTCTTT
clone size: .
V gene: TRBV10-2
J gene: TRBJ1-1
D gene: TRBD1

CDR3 protein: CASQREVAEQFF
CDR3 DNA: TGTGCCAGTCAGCGGGAGGTAGCTGAGCAGTTCTTC
clone size: .
V gene: TRBV11-2
J gene: TRBJ2-1
D gene: TRBD2

CDR3 protein: CASRTGQSSYNEQFF
CDR3 DNA: TGTGCCAGCAGGACAGGGCAGAGCTCCTACAATGAGCAGTTCTTC
clone size: .
V gene: TRBV5-4
J gene: TRBJ2-1
D gene: TRBD1

CDR3 protein: CASSSGTGGGYTF
CDR3 DNA: TGTGCCAGCAGCTCGGGGACAGGGGGTGGCTACACCTTC
clone size: .
V gene: TRBV5-6
J gene: TRBJ1-2
D gene: TRBD1

CDR3 protein: CASSLLANAYGYTF
CDR3 DNA: TGTGCCAGCAGTTTATTAGCCAACGCCTATGGCTACACCTTC
clone size: .
V gene: TRBV28
J gene: TRBJ1-2
D gene: .

CDR3 protein: CASSQDGGASSSPLHF
CDR3 DNA: TGTGCCAGCAGCCAAGATGGGGGGGCTTCGTCTTCACCCCTCCACTTT
clone size: .
V gene: TRBV3-1/TRBV3-2
J gene: TRBJ1-6
D gene: .

CDR3 protein: CASSTQGNYGYTF
CDR3 DNA: TGCGCCAGCAGCACACAGGGTAACTATGGCTACACCTTC
clone size: .
V gene: TRBV4-1
J gene: TRBJ1-2
D gene: .

CDR3 protein: CAWSVRSNQPQHF
CDR3 DNA: TGTGCCTGGAGTGTCAGGTCAAATCAGCCCCAGCATTTT
clone size: .
V gene: TRBV30
J gene: TRBJ1-5
D gene: .

CDR3 protein: CASSIEGGQPQHF
CDR3 DNA: TGTGCCAGTAGTATAGAGGGGGGTCAGCCCCAGCATTTT
clone size: .
V gene: TRBV19
J gene: TRBJ1-5
D gene: .

CDR3 protein: CASSPLSNAGANVLTF
CDR3 DNA: TGTGCCAGCAGTCCGTTGAGTAATGCTGGGGCCAACGTCCTGACTTTC
clone size: once
V gene: TRBV28
J gene: TRBJ2-6
D gene: .

CDR3 protein: CASMGQGENQPQHF
CDR3 DNA: TGTGCCAGCATGGGACAGGGGGAGAATCAGCCCCAGCATTTT
clone size: few
V gene: TRBV19
J gene: TRBJ1-5
D gene: TRBD1

CDR3 protein: CASSPSDSEQFF
CDR3 DNA: TGTGCCAGCAGCCCCTCGGACAGTGAGCAGTTCTTC
clone size: .
V gene: TRBV3-1/TRBV3-2
J gene: TRBJ2-1
D gene: .

CDR3 protein: CASHGGGAARETQYF
CDR3 DNA: TGTGCCAGCCATGGGGGGGGAGCGGCGCGGGAGACCCAGTACTTC
clone size: .
V gene: TRBV27
J gene: TRBJ2-5
D gene: TRBD2

CDR3 protein: CASRVGRNTGELFF
CDR3 DNA: TGTGCCAGCAGGGTGGGGCGTAACACCGGGGAGCTGTTTTTT
clone size: .
V gene: TRBV27
J gene: TRBJ2-2
D gene: .

CDR3 protein: CASSRSGGQNNEQFF
CDR3 DNA: TGTGCCAGCAGCCGTAGCGGGGGTCAAAACAATGAGCAGTTCTTC
clone size: .
V gene: TRBV6-2/TRBV6-3
J gene: TRBJ2-1
D gene: TRBD2

CDR3 protein: CASSKTTGSRNQPQHF
CDR3 DNA: TGCGCCAGCAGCAAAACCACAGGGTCCCGCAATCAGCCCCAGCATTTT
clone size: .
V gene: TRBV4-1
J gene: TRBJ1-5
D gene: .

CDR3 protein: CASSLGTVLASQHF
CDR3 DNA: TGTGCCAGCAGCTTAGGGACAGTTCTCGCATCCCAGCATTTT
clone size: .
V gene: TRBV7-2
J gene: TRBJ1-5
D gene: .

CDR3 protein: CASSYSTILAGNTDTQYF
CDR3 DNA: TGTGCCAGCAGTTATTCCACCATACTAGCGGGGAACACAGATACGCAGTATTTT
clone size: .
V gene: TRBV6-2/TRBV6-3
J gene: TRBJ2-3
D gene: TRBD2

CDR3 protein: CASSVGSRFGDTQYF
CDR3 DNA: TGTGCCAGCAGCGTAGGGTCTAGGTTCGGGGATACGCAGTATTTT
clone size: .
V gene: TRBV9
J gene: TRBJ2-3
D gene: .

CDR3 protein: CASSKEGGPYEQYF
CDR3 DNA: TGTGCCAGCAGTAAGGAGGGAGGGCCCTACGAGCAGTACTTC
clone size: .
V gene: TRBV6-5
J gene: TRBJ2-7
D gene: TRBD2

CDR3 protein: CASSPWTVITEAFF
CDR3 DNA: TGTGCCAGCAGCCCCTGGACAGTTATCACTGAAGCTTTCTTT
clone size: .
V gene: TRBV9
J gene: TRBJ1-1
D gene: .

CDR3 protein: CASSSTQTGSYGYTF
CDR3 DNA: TGTGCCAGCAGTTCAACCCAGACAGGATCCTATGGCTACACCTTC
clone size: .
V gene: TRBV27
J gene: TRBJ1-2
D gene: .

CDR3 protein: CASSLPRRDYNSPLHF
CDR3 DNA: TGTGCCAGCAGCTTGCCAAGACGGGATTATAATTCACCCCTCCACTTT
clone size: .
V gene: TRBV7-2
J gene: TRBJ1-6
D gene: .

CDR3 protein: CASSSGLATKTQYF
CDR3 DNA: TGTGCCAGCAGTTCGGGACTAGCGACGAAGACCCAGTACTTC
clone size: .
V gene: TRBV27
J gene: TRBJ2-5
D gene: TRBD2

CDR3 protein: CAISGGTSGSVGTDTQYF
CDR3 DNA: TGTGCCATCAGTGGTGGGACTAGCGGGAGTGTCGGCACAGATACGCAGTATTTT
clone size: .
V gene: TRBV10-3
J gene: TRBJ2-3
D gene: TRBD2

CDR3 protein: CASSLSVDTQYF
CDR3 DNA: TGTGCCAGCAGTTTATCGGTTGATACGCAGTATTTT
clone size: few
V gene: TRBV12-3/TRBV12-4
J gene: TRBJ2-3
D gene: .

CDR3 protein: CASSLGGGESPLHF
CDR3 DNA: TGTGCCAGCAGCTTGGGGGGAGGAGAGTCACCCCTCCACTTT
clone size: .
V gene: TRBV5-4
J gene: TRBJ1-6
D gene: .

CDR3 protein: CASSQVVAGGAFFNEQFF
CDR3 DNA: TGTGCCAGCAGCCAAGTCGTAGCCGGGGGGGCATTTTTCAATGAGCAGTTCTTC
clone size: .
V gene: TRBV3-1/TRBV3-2
J gene: TRBJ2-1
D gene: TRBD2

CDR3 protein: CAISGRTSGSYEQYF
CDR3 DNA: TGTGCCATCAGTGGGAGGACTAGCGGGAGTTACGAGCAGTACTTC
clone size: .
V gene: TRBV10-3
J gene: TRBJ2-7
D gene: TRBD2

CDR3 protein: CASRRLAQETQYF
CDR3 DNA: TGTGCCAGCAGAAGACTAGCGCAAGAGACCCAGTACTTC
clone size: few
V gene: TRBV6-5
J gene: TRBJ2-5
D gene: TRBD2

CDR3 protein: CATSEELQVYSGNTIYF
CDR3 DNA: TGTGCCACCAGCGAGGAATTACAGGTGTACTCTGGAAACACCATATATTTT
clone size: .
V gene: TRBV15
J gene: TRBJ1-3
D gene: .

CDR3 protein: CASSQRRSTDTQYF
CDR3 DNA: TGTGCCAGCAGCCAAAGGCGGAGCACAGATACGCAGTATTTT
clone size: .
V gene: TRBV4-2
J gene: TRBJ2-3
D gene: .

CDR3 protein: CAWSVLGRAETQYF
CDR3 DNA: TGTGCCTGGAGTGTACTGGGGAGGGCGGAGACCCAGTACTTC
clone size: .
V gene: TRBV30
J gene: TRBJ2-5
D gene: TRBD2

CDR3 protein: CASSRTGLDYGYTF
CDR3 DNA: TGTGCCAGCAGCCGGACAGGGCTGGACTATGGCTACACCTTC
clone size: .
V gene: TRBV11-2
J gene: TRBJ1-2
D gene: TRBD1

CDR3 protein: CASSHGTSSTDTQYF
CDR3 DNA: TGTGCCAGCAGCCATGGGACTAGCAGCACAGATACGCAGTATTTT
clone size: few
V gene: TRBV3-1/TRBV3-2
J gene: TRBJ2-3
D gene: TRBD2

CDR3 protein: CASRWQGDTEAFF
CDR3 DNA: TGTGCCAGCAGATGGCAGGGGGACACTGAAGCTTTCTTT
clone size: .
V gene: TRBV6-5
J gene: TRBJ1-1
D gene: TRBD1

CDR3 protein: CASSRDRSNYGYTF
CDR3 DNA: TGCGCCAGCAGCCGGGACAGATCCAACTATGGCTACACCTTC
clone size: .
V gene: TRBV5-1
J gene: TRBJ1-2
D gene: TRBD1

CDR3 protein: CASSLGPGGGYGYTF
CDR3 DNA: TGTGCCAGCAGCTTAGGCCCAGGGGGAGGCTATGGCTACACCTTC
clone size: .
V gene: TRBV11-3
J gene: TRBJ1-2
D gene: TRBD1

CDR3 protein: CASSYPEGGTEAFF
CDR3 DNA: TGTGCCAGCAGTTACCCGGAAGGAGGCACTGAAGCTTTCTTT
clone size: .
V gene: TRBV6-6
J gene: TRBJ1-1
D gene: .

CDR3 protein: CASSLSSGWETQYF
CDR3 DNA: TGTGCTAGCAGTTTATCTAGCGGGTGGGAGACCCAGTACTTC
clone size: .
V gene: TRBV27
J gene: TRBJ2-5
D gene: TRBD2

CDR3 protein: CASSLGLADYNEQFF
CDR3 DNA: TGTGCCAGCAGCTTGGGCCTAGCGGACTACAATGAGCAGTTCTTC
clone size: .
V gene: TRBV13
J gene: TRBJ2-1
D gene: TRBD2

CDR3 protein: CASSVLAGSSYNEQFF
CDR3 DNA: TGTGCCAGCAGTGTTTTGGCGGGGAGCTCCTACAATGAGCAGTTCTTC
clone size: .
V gene: TRBV25-1
J gene: TRBJ2-1
D gene: .

CDR3 protein: CASSQGGEVNNSPLHF
CDR3 DNA: TGTGCCAGCAGCCAAGGGGGCGAGGTAAATAATTCACCCCTCCACTTT
clone size: many
V gene: TRBV3-1/TRBV3-2
J gene: TRBJ1-6
D gene: .